This TCR beta chain derives from a study of blood T cell repertoires in COVID-19. CDR1 is LGHNA and CDR2 is YNFKEQ in the germline V gene. The CDR3 loop spans 14 amino acids. V lost 4 bases, J lost 8 bases, and 7 bases stayed unmatched. Per the original methods: Estimation of nucleated cell counts was performed using reference gene primer amplification. Some clones are missing from TCRdb's copy, which holds only in-frame ones; the method was immunoSEQ multiplex PCR. V and J calls and clone size are as listed in that table; D and trimming were resolved from the DNA. The sample has hundreds of thousands of clones, roughly 85% seen once. Those enrolled in Seattle joined during active infection and were followed longitudinally afterward.

The TCR was taken from a man aged 45-65 years with COVID-19, enrolled during active disease. The sequencing sample was made of peripheral blood. This chain joins TRBV4-2 and TRBJ1-4; 7 bases are shared with TRBD1. CDR3 amino acids: CASSLGTVSEKLFF. The DNA of the CDR3 is TGTGCCAGCAGCCTCGGGACAGTTTCGGAAAAACTGTTTTTT.